What follows are 7 T cell receptor beta chains derived from one specimen sequenced in a study of beta chain features in type 1 diabetes. Every bit of the isolated RNA underwent reverse transcription, so sequencing read expressed TCRB transcripts. Data came from immunoSEQ multiplex PCR; TCRdb stores just in-frame clones and leaves some out. The table has under 450,000 clones, more than 12% seen once. Sequencing was done on a sample of naive CD4+ T cells from blood. The source is a woman aged 18-30 years in good health.

This clone was counted only a few times. The chain joins TRBV28 to TRBJ2-5, with TRBD1 matching over 7 bases. The CDR3 covers 15 residues. Germline CDR1 is MDHEN and CDR2 is SYDVKM. With 7 bases clipped from V and 6 bases from J, the junction kept 14 bases outside the gene matches. CDR3 in DNA: TGTGCCAGCACCCCTGGGACAGAAGGTGTGAAGACCCAGTACTTC. This sequence encodes CASTPGTEGVKTQYF.

The chain combines TRBV28 with TRBJ2-2; D is possibly TRBD1 (5 bases). V was clipped by 2 bases and J by 7 bases, with 11 bases between them. The CDR3 covers 14 residues. The germline CDR1 and CDR2 sequences are MDHEN and SYDVKM. The CDR3 reads CASSLHQGSGELFF. Here the CDR3 DNA reads TGTGCCAGCAGTTTACATCAGGGTAGCGGGGAGCTGTTTTTT.

This clone was detected a few times. V gene TRBV15 combines with J gene TRBJ1-5; perhaps TRBD1 as D (6 bases). Trimming left V 0 bases short and J 0 bases short, with 12 bases between. CDR3 size: 17 residues. The germline CDR1 and CDR2 sequences are LNHNV and YYDKDF (reference sequence). The CDR3 protein is CATSRDSGGASNQPQHF. The DNA for the CDR3 is TGTGCCACCAGCAGAGATAGTGGGGGGGCTAGCAATCAGCCCCAGCATTTT.

V is TRBV11-2 and J is TRBJ1-2; a possible D gene is TRBD1 (6 bases). The CDR3 totals 14 residues. V shed 1 base and J shed 4 bases, with 10 bases lying between them. Germline assignment: CDR1 SGHAT and CDR2 FQNNGV. The chain's CDR3 is CASSLAQGFYGYTF. The CDR3 nucleotides are TGTGCCAGCAGCTTAGCTCAGGGGTTCTATGGCTACACCTTC.

This chain joins TRBV15 and TRBJ2-7, with D uncertain. The CDR3 is 14 residues long. The germline CDR1 and CDR2 sequences are LNHNV and YYDKDF (reference sequence). V shed 0 bases and J shed 2 bases, with 8 bases lying between them. CDR3 loop: CATSREARAYEQYF. The CDR3 DNA is TGTGCCACCAGCAGAGAGGCCCGGGCCTACGAGCAGTACTTC.

This clone was seen a handful of times. This chain connects TRBV6-5 to TRBJ1-4; no reliable D call. The CDR3 has 12 amino acids. The ends were cut back, 6 bases at V and 8 bases at J, with 10 bases in the middle. The germline gives CDR1 MNHEY, CDR2 SVGAGI. CDR3 bases: TGTGCCAGCAGCCCCTCTCGGGAAAAACTGTTTTTT. It translates to CASSPSREKLFF.

The chain joins TRBV27 to TRBJ2-3; 8 nucleotides line up with TRBD2. The CDR3 length is 15 residues. The V gene's germline CDR1 is MNHEY and CDR2 SMNVEV (reference sequence). Trimming removed 2 bases from V and 4 bases from J; junction bases left unmatched: 5. DNA for the CDR3: TGTGCCAGCAGTTTACCGGGACTAGGAGCAGATACGCAGTATTTT. Protein: CASSLPGLGADTQYF.